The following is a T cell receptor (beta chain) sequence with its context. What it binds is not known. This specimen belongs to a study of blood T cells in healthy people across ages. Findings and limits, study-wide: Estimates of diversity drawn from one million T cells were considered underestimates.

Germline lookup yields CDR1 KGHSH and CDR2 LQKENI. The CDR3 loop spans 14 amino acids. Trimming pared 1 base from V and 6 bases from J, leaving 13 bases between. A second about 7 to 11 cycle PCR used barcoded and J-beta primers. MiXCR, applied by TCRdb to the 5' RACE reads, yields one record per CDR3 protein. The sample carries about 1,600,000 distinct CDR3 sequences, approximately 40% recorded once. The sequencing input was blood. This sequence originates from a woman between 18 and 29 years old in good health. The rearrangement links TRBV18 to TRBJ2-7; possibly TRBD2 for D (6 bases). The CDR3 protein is CASSPREVGSEQYF. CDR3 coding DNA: TGTGCCAGCTCACCACGGGAGGTAGGAAGCGAGCAGTACTTC.